The 27 T cell receptor beta chains below all came from one sample that was sequenced in a study of HIV-infected children after antiretroviral therapy interruption. The TCR library was built from RNA with a 3' RACE protocol and unique molecular identifiers. MiXCR, run by TCRdb on the 3' RACE reads, gives a single entry per CDR3 protein. This repertoire shows 40,000 or so distinct CDR3 sequences, about 6% found once; its top ten account for about 0.97%. Treatment: PENTA 11 planned treatment interruption arm or continuous ART arm. Source: CD45RA+ CD4+ T cells from PBMCs, pooled from several time points, taken from a donor given antiretroviral therapy, either interrupted or continuous. Subset in this sample: naive CD4+ CD45RA+ CD45RO- T cells. All receptors derive from a pool of human donors with HIV.

The sample holds a few counts of this clonotype. This chain links TRBV19 with TRBJ2-6; D gene uncertain. The CDR3 runs to 13 residues. V was shortened by 4 bases and J by 2 bases, with 3 bases between the two germline ends. Germline V lookup: CDR1 LNHDA, CDR2 SQIVND (reference sequence). The DNA of the CDR3 is TGTGCCAGTAGTAGGGCTGGGGCCAACGTCCTGACTTTC. Translating gives CASSRAGANVLTF.

The chain has TRBV7-3 and TRBJ2-1, with 9 positions matching TRBD2. CDR1 is SGHTA, CDR2 FQGTGA, per germline. V lost 1 base to trimming and J lost 7 bases; unmatched junction nucleotides: 8. The CDR3 is 16 amino acids. In DNA, the CDR3 is TGTGCCAGCAGCTTAAATGGCGGGAGGGCCGGGAATGAGCAGTTCTTC. Amino acid sequence: CASSLNGGRAGNEQFF.

This clonotype showed up just a few times. The CDR3 region is CASSHIGRGSSGANVLTF. CDR3 nucleotides: TGCGCCAGCAGCCACATAGGACGGGGTTCCTCTGGGGCCAACGTCCTGACTTTC. The rearrangement links TRBV4-3 to TRBJ2-6, with D possibly matching TRBD2 (5 bases). CDR3 length: 18 amino acids. Trimming removed 3 bases at V and 0 bases at J, with 15 bases between. Germline CDR1 reads LGHNA; CDR2 reads YSLEER.

This clonotype appeared many times. The chain is built from TRBV4-1 and TRBJ2-1; perhaps TRBD1 as D (5 bases). CDR1 and CDR2 (germline): MGHRA, YSYEKL. CDR3 length: 16 residues. V lost 2 bases to trimming and J lost 0 bases, with 11 bases between them. CDR3 DNA: TGCGCCAGCAGCCAACCGACAGTGAGCTCCTACAATGAGCAGTTCTTC. Amino acid sequence: CASSQPTVSSYNEQFF.

This clonotype was recorded at least ten times. This chain joins TRBV6-6 and TRBJ1-2; unclear D gene. CDR3 length: 14 amino acids. The germline V and J ends were trimmed by 4 bases and 4 bases, with 13 bases remaining between them. CDR1 is MNHNY and CDR2 is SVGAGI in the germline V gene (reference sequence). CDR3 nucleotide sequence: TGTGCCAGCAGTTCCCAAGAGAAAAGCTATGGCTACACCTTC. Protein sequence: CASSSQEKSYGYTF.

Worth noting for this clonotype: One end of the junction does not line up with germline, which may come from a read error. The rearrangement links TRBV16 to TRBJ1-6; D remains unclear. The CDR3 runs 15 residues. The germline V gene has CDR1 KGHSY and CDR2 FQNENV. The CDR3 nucleotides read TGTGCTATGAGCATGCAGCAAGGCACTGGGTCTAAGCTGTCATTT. Translating it yields CAMSMQQGTGSKLSF.

This clonotype was detected ten times or more. The V call is TRBV2, the J call TRBJ1-1, with 11 bases fitting TRBD1. This CDR3 has 12 amino acids. CDR1 SNHLY and CDR2 FYNNEI come from the germline V gene. Losses at the gene ends were 5 bases for V and 9 bases for J; bases not matched to a gene: 2. The CDR3 reads CASSPDRGQAFF. DNA for the CDR3: TGTGCCAGCAGTCCGGACAGGGGGCAAGCTTTCTTT. Supplemented by reference TRBV2 and TRBJ1-1, the full variable domain reads EPEVTQTPSHQVTQMGQEVILRCVPISNHLYFYWYRQILGQKVEFLVSFYNNEISEKSEIFDDQFSVERPDGSNFTLKIRSTKLEDSAMYFCASSPDRGQAFFGQGTRLTVV.

This clonotype was seen repeatedly, ten times or more. The chain carries TRBV7-2 and TRBJ2-4; the match to TRBD2 covers 16 bases. CDR1 is SGHTA, CDR2 FQGNSA, per germline. This CDR3 comprises 18 residues. V trimming: 5 bases; J trimming: 1 base; junction bases outside the gene matches: 5. CDR3: CASSPGLAGGRAKNIQYF. The CDR3 DNA is TGTGCCAGCAGCCCGGGACTAGCGGGAGGGCGGGCCAAAAACATTCAGTACTTC.

Many counts were recorded for this clonotype. The rearrangement links TRBV7-2 to TRBJ1-5; D unclear. The CDR3 consists of 13 residues. Trimming stripped 1 base from V and 6 bases from J, with 7 bases between. Germline-derived CDR1 and CDR2 are SGHTA and FQGNSA. This CDR3 is CASSLVGSQPQHF. For the CDR3, the DNA is TGTGCCAGCAGCTTAGTGGGTTCTCAGCCCCAGCATTTT. Together with reference TRBV7-2 and TRBJ1-5, the CDR3 gives the full variable domain: GAGVSQSPSNKVTEKGKDVELRCDPISGHTALYWYRQSLGQGLEFLIYFQGNSAPDKSGLPSDRFSAERTGGSVSTLTIQRTQQEDSAVYLCASSLVGSQPQHFGDGTRLSIL.

This clonotype was seen more than once but under ten times. V is TRBV19 and J is TRBJ2-6; D gene unclear. Trimming removed 5 bases at V and 0 bases at J, with 11 bases between. CDR3 length equals 16 residues. The germline CDR1 and CDR2 sequences are LNHDA and SQIVND (reference sequence). This CDR3 is CASSRTRPSGANVLTF. CDR3 coding DNA: TGTGCCAGTAGTCGCACCAGACCCTCTGGGGCCAACGTCCTGACTTTC.

In this sample, this clonotype turned up many times. The V and J genes are TRBV19 and TRBJ2-1; 12 positions match TRBD2. CDR1 and CDR2 (germline): LNHDA, SQIVND (reference sequence). Trimming took 5 bases from V and 6 from J; bases not matched to a gene: 8. The CDR3 extends over 16 amino acids. The CDR3 spells CASSPLAGGRSNEQFF. CDR3 nucleotides: TGTGCCAGTAGTCCGCTAGCGGGGGGGCGTAGCAATGAGCAGTTCTTC.

This clonotype was counted at least ten times. This chain links TRBV24-1 with TRBJ2-3, with D possibly TRBD1 on 5 matching bases. Per the germline V gene, CDR1 is KGHDR and CDR2 is SFDVKD. The CDR3 has 16 residues. Between the trimmed V and J ends, which lost 4 bases and 0 bases, there was a span of 13 bases. The CDR3 sequence: CATSDQKTDSTDTQYF. The DNA of the CDR3 is TGTGCCACCAGTGACCAAAAGACAGATAGCACAGATACGCAGTATTTT.

This clonotype was observed a few times. The rearrangement joins TRBV10-2 to TRBJ1-5; 8 nucleotides line up with TRBD1. The germline CDR1 and CDR2 sequences are WSHSY and SAAADI. The CDR3 length is 14 residues. V lost 6 bases, J lost 4 bases, and 5 bases stayed unmatched. DNA for the CDR3: TGCGCCAGCAGAGAGGACAGGGAGAATCAGCCCCAGCATTTT. Its protein product is CASREDRENQPQHF.

This clonotype was observed a handful of times. The chain has TRBV7-2 and TRBJ1-1; no clear D gene. The CDR3 contains 14 residues. Germline loops: CDR1 SGHTA, CDR2 FQGNSA. Trimming took off 2 bases at V and 0 bases at J, with 7 bases between the two ends. The CDR3: CASSLFGMNTEAFF. DNA of the CDR3: TGTGCCAGCAGCTTATTCGGGATGAACACTGAAGCTTTCTTT.

With regard to this clonotype: A much larger clone differs from this one at a single base, so this may be a read error. The rearrangement joins TRBV6-2 or TRBV6-3 to TRBJ1-6; D perhaps matches TRBD1 (6 bases). Germline values: CDR1 MNHEY, CDR2 SVGEGT. This CDR3 region has 13 residues. The CDR3 loop is CSSSWTARSPLHF. The CDR3, as DNA: TGTTCCAGCAGTTGGACAGCAAGATCACCCCTCCACTTT.

This clonotype was observed at least ten times. This chain links TRBV6-6 with TRBJ1-1; D not resolved. CDR1 is MNHNY, CDR2 SVGAGI, per germline (reference sequence). This CDR3 has 15 residues. The V gene lost 2 bases and the J gene lost 1 base, with 11 bases spanning the gap. In DNA form, the CDR3 reads TGTGCCAGCAGTTACCCACAACCGGAGAACACTGAAGCTTTCTTT. Protein sequence: CASSYPQPENTEAFF.

In its sample, this clonotype is medium-sized (0.01 to 0.1%). An end of the junction does not agree with germline; a read error may underlie this. V gene TRBV6-5 combines with J gene TRBJ2-5; D is perhaps TRBD2 (7 bases). This CDR3 spans 16 amino acids. Per germline, CDR1 MNHEY and CDR2 SVGAGI. CDR3 bases: TGTGCCAGCAGTGCTGGGGGGGCTAATGACCAAGACACCCAGTACTTT. It is translated as CASSAGGANDQDTQYF.

This clonotype was seen at least ten times. The chain couples TRBV12-3 or TRBV12-4 to TRBJ2-3; D assignment may be TRBD1 or TRBD2 (5 bases each). Trimming took 8 bases from V and 6 from J, leaving 24 bases between them. There are 16 residues in the CDR3. CDR3 residues: CASLRYPDSGRDTQYF. For the CDR3, the DNA is TGTGCCAGCCTTCGTTATCCGGACTCAGGGCGGGATACGCAGTATTTT.

The CDR3 reads CASSDRRSTGNTIYF. Written as DNA, the CDR3 is TGTGCCAGCAGTGATCGGAGAAGCACTGGAAACACCATATATTTT. The chain carries TRBV25-1 and TRBJ1-3, with D unresolved. V shed 3 bases and J shed 2 bases, with 11 bases lying between them. There are 15 residues in the CDR3. Germline V CDR1 and CDR2: MGHDK, SYGVNS. Combining the CDR3 with reference TRBV25-1 and TRBJ1-3 gives the whole variable domain EADIYQTPRYLVIGTGKKITLECSQTMGHDKMYWYQQDPGMELHLIHYSYGVNSTEKGDLSSESTVSRIRTEHFPLTLESARPSHTSQYLCASSDRRSTGNTIYFGEGSWLTVV.

This clonotype was found many times. V usage is TRBV27 and J usage is TRBJ2-1; possibly TRBD2 for D (5 bases). V was cut by 5 bases and J by 4 bases, with 12 bases left in between. Germline V CDR1 and CDR2: MNHEY, SMNVEV (reference sequence). The CDR3 spans 14 residues. The CDR3 region is CASSLRLQYNEQFF. The CDR3, as DNA: TGTGCCAGCAGTCTGCGACTACAATACAATGAGCAGTTCTTC.

This clonotype has a count of ten or more. V gene TRBV20-1 combines with J gene TRBJ2-1; unclear D gene. Germline loops: CDR1 DFQATT, CDR2 SNEGSKA (reference sequence). V was cut by 2 bases and J by 6 bases, with 11 bases left in between. The CDR3 sequence is 13 residues long. Here the CDR3 reads CSARWLVGNEQFF. CDR3 bases: TGCAGTGCTAGATGGCTAGTGGGCAATGAGCAGTTCTTC.

The sample holds a few counts of this clonotype. The CDR3 here is CSVGGGPASGNEQFF. Here the CDR3 DNA reads TGCAGCGTTGGGGGGGGCCCGGCGTCGGGGAATGAGCAGTTCTTC. J is TRBJ2-1 and V is TRBV29-1; D might be TRBD2 (7 bases). Trimming pared 4 bases from V and 7 bases from J, leaving 20 bases between. CDR1 is SQVTM and CDR2 is ANQGSEA in the germline V gene. The CDR3 loop spans 15 amino acids.

This clonotype was seen repeatedly, ten times or more. The rearrangement uses TRBV28 and TRBJ2-2, with D uncertain. The germline V gene encodes CDR1 MDHEN and CDR2 SYDVKM. CDR3 size: 15 residues. V was clipped by 6 bases and J by 0 bases, with 11 bases between them. The CDR3 sequence is CASRPPDPNTGELFF. The CDR3 DNA is TGTGCCAGCAGGCCCCCGGACCCGAACACCGGGGAGCTGTTTTTT.

The sample holds many counts of this clonotype. V is TRBV24-1 and J is TRBJ2-3, with TRBD2 matching 9 bases. This CDR3 is 15 amino acids long. With 6 bases clipped from V and 3 bases from J, the junction kept 6 bases outside the gene matches. The germline V gene encodes CDR1 KGHDR and CDR2 SFDVKD. The CDR3 DNA reads TGTGCCACCAGTCCCCGCGGGAGGGAAACAGATACGCAGTATTTT. Amino acid sequence: CATSPRGRETDTQYF.

The table lists this clonotype with many counts. The rearrangement uses TRBV5-1 and TRBJ2-2; no reliable D call. This CDR3 spans 12 amino acids. Trimming took 0 bases from V and 4 from J, leaving 1 base between them. Germline CDR1 and CDR2: SGHRS and YFSETQ. CDR3 nucleotides: TGCGCCAGCAGCTTGGCCACCGGGGAGCTGTTTTTT. This codes for CASSLATGELFF.

The CDR3 is CASSRDWNTEAFF. The CDR3 nucleotides are TGTGCCAGCAGCAGGGATTGGAACACTGAAGCTTTCTTT. The chain joins TRBV27 to TRBJ1-1, with D perhaps matching TRBD1 (5 bases). V dropped 6 bases and J dropped 1 base, with 9 bases sitting between them. The CDR3 has 13 residues. Germline CDR1 and CDR2: MNHEY and SMNVEV (reference sequence).

Ten or more counts support this clonotype. J is TRBJ1-1 and V is TRBV20-1, with D perhaps TRBD1 (5 bases). The CDR3 is made up of 15 amino acids. V shed 3 bases and J shed 6 bases, with 20 bases lying between them. Per the germline V gene, CDR1 is DFQATT and CDR2 is SNEGSKA (reference sequence). The CDR3 bases are TGCAGTGCTAGGGCTCAGGGTGAACTTCTCCCTGAAGCTTTCTTT. It yields the protein CSARAQGELLPEAFF.